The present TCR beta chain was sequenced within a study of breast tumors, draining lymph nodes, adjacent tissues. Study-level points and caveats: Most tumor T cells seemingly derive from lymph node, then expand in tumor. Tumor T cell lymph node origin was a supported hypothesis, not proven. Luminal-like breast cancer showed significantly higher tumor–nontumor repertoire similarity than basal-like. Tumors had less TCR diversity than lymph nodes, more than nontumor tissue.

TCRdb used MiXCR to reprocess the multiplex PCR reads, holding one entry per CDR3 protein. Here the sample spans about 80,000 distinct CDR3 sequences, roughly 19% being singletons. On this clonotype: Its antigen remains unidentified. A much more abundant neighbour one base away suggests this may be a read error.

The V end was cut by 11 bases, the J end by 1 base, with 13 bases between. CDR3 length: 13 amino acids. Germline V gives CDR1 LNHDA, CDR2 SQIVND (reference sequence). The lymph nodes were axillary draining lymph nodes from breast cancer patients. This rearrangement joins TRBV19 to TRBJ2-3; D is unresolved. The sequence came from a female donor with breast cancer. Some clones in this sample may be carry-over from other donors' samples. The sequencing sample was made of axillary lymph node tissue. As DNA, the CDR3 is TGTGCCTGTAACGTCGCAGGCACAGATACGCAGTATTTT. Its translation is CACNVAGTDTQYF.